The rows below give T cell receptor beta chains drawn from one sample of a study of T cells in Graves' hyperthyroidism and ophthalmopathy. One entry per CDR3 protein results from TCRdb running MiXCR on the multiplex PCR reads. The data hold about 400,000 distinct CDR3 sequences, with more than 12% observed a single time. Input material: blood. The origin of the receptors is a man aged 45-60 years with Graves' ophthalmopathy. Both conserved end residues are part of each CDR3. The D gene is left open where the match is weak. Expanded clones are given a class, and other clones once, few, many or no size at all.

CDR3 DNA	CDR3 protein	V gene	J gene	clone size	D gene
TGTGCCAGCAGCCACCAACAGCGAACGCACTCCTACGAGCAGTACTTC	CASSHQQRTHSYEQYF	TRBV11-2	TRBJ2-7	many	NA
TGTGCCAGCAGCTTAAGCAACAGGCCTACTTACGAGCAGTACTTC	CASSLSNRPTYEQYF	TRBV7-9	TRBJ2-7	many	NA
TGTGCCAGCAGCTTAAGTCTAGCGGGGGCAGATACACAGTATTTT	CASSLSLAGADTQYF	TRBV7-3	TRBJ2-3	many	TRBD2
TGTGCCACCAGAATGTCGGTCGGGGTTCCCTTAAATCAGCCCCAGCATTTT	CATRMSVGVPLNQPQHF	TRBV15	TRBJ1-5	NA	NA
TGTGCCAGCAGCCCCTGGGTTGGGGAGCAGTACTTC	CASSPWVGEQYF	TRBV6-1	TRBJ2-7	many	NA
TGTGCCAGCAGCGATGGGACCGGGACAGGGACCTACGAGCAGTACTTC	CASSDGTGTGTYEQYF	TRBV7-2	TRBJ2-7	many	TRBD1
TGTGCCAGCACCTTAAAATCGGGACAGGCCGAAACTAACTATGGCTACACCTTC	CASTLKSGQAETNYGYTF	TRBV12-3/TRBV12-4	TRBJ1-2	many	TRBD1
TGTGCCAGCAGCCAGTCGGGAGGGGATACGCAGTATTTT	CASSQSGGDTQYF	TRBV3-1	TRBJ2-3	many	TRBD2
TGTGCCAGCAGTTTATCCCAACCGCGACAGATTGGAAACACCATATATTTT	CASSLSQPRQIGNTIYF	TRBV27	TRBJ1-3	many	NA
TGTGCCAGCAGTGACCAGACAGGGAGACTACGGGAAAAACTGTTTTTT	CASSDQTGRLREKLFF	TRBV25-1	TRBJ1-4	NA	TRBD1
TGCGCCAGCAGCCAAGCAATAGACAGTCCCCAGCATTTT	CASSQAIDSPQHF	TRBV4-1	TRBJ1-5	few	NA
TGTACCAGTAGTATTAGCTTGAACACTGAAGCTTTCTTT	CTSSISLNTEAFF	TRBV19	TRBJ1-1	NA	NA
TGTGCCAGCAGCCTGGGAGGCGGCGGGGGCGTGGAGACCCAGTACTTC	CASSLGGGGGVETQYF	TRBV9	TRBJ2-5	many	NA
TGTGCCAGCAGCTTAATGTGGGGAGCCAAAAACATTCAGTACTTC	CASSLMWGAKNIQYF	TRBV11-2	TRBJ2-4	many	NA
TGTGCCAGCAGCCATGGACAGGCGATCTATGGCTACACCTTC	CASSHGQAIYGYTF	TRBV7-9	TRBJ1-2	few	TRBD1
TGCAGTGCTTTACAACCGAACACTGAAGCTTTCTTT	CSALQPNTEAFF	TRBV20-1	TRBJ1-1	many	NA
TGTGCCTGGAGTGGCCGGGGGTCAGGTTCACCCCTCCACTTT	CAWSGRGSGSPLHF	TRBV30	TRBJ1-6	many	NA
TGTGCCAGCAGCTTGCGGACAGCCTCCATGGTAAACTACGAGCAGTACTTC	CASSLRTASMVNYEQYF	TRBV5-8	TRBJ2-7	few	NA
TGTGCCAGTAGTATGGGGGGGCGACTAACTACAGATACGCAGTATTTT	CASSMGGRLTTDTQYF	TRBV19	TRBJ2-3	many	NA
TGCGCCAGCAGCCAACTAGGGTCCCACAATGAGCAGTTCTTC	CASSQLGSHNEQFF	TRBV4-1	TRBJ2-1	NA	NA
TGTGCCAGCACCGGGGTGGCTAGCGGGAGCAATGAGCAGTTCTTC	CASTGVASGSNEQFF	TRBV27	TRBJ2-1	NA	TRBD2
TGCGCCAGCAGCCAAGCCCGAAGCCGGGGACAGGGTCGTTCCGAGCAGTACTTC	CASSQARSRGQGRSEQYF	TRBV4-1	TRBJ2-7	NA	TRBD1
TGTGCCAGCAGTTTTTCTGTTGCTGGGGCCAACGTCCTGACTTTC	CASSFSVAGANVLTF	TRBV6-9	TRBJ2-6	few	NA
TGCGCCAGCAGCATACTGACTAGCGGGAGGAAATCCGGGGAGCTGTTTTTT	CASSILTSGRKSGELFF	TRBV5-1	TRBJ2-2	many	TRBD2
TGTGCCAGCAGTTACTCCGGACAGGCCTACAATGAGCAGTTCTTC	CASSYSGQAYNEQFF	TRBV6-6	TRBJ2-1	many	TRBD1
TGTGCCTGGACTTCTTTGCATGAGCAGTTCTTC	CAWTSLHEQFF	TRBV30	TRBJ2-1	many	NA
TGTGCCATCAGTGAGTCGGTCGCGGGAACCTATGGCTACACCTTC	CAISESVAGTYGYTF	TRBV10-3	TRBJ1-2	many	NA
TGTGCCAGCAATAATCAGGGGGAGACCTACGAGCAGTACTTC	CASNNQGETYEQYF	TRBV6-1	TRBJ2-7	many	TRBD1
TGTGCCACCAGTGATAAAGGATCTCCGAACACCGGGGAGCTGTTTTTT	CATSDKGSPNTGELFF	TRBV24-1	TRBJ2-2	NA	NA
TGCAGTGCTAGAGTAGGAGGGGAGACCTACGAGCAGTACTTC	CSARVGGETYEQYF	TRBV20-1	TRBJ2-7	many	NA
TGTGCCAGCAGCGGGTCGGGGCCCCAGCATTTT	CASSGSGPQHF	TRBV2	TRBJ1-5	many	NA
TGTGCCAGCAGTAGCGGGCGTTATGAGCAGTTCTTC	CASSSGRYEQFF	TRBV12-3/TRBV12-4	TRBJ2-1	NA	NA
TGTGCCAGCACCCGAGCGGGAGGGGGTTACAATGAGCAGTTCTTC	CASTRAGGGYNEQFF	TRBV3-1	TRBJ2-1	many	TRBD2
TGCGCCAGCAGCCGAAAATCGGTTGGAGGGATTACAGGGGACACTGAAGCTTTCTTT	CASSRKSVGGITGDTEAFF	TRBV5-1	TRBJ1-1	many	TRBD1
TGTGCCAGCAGCTTAGGAGGCGGTTGGGGTGACCCCCAGTTCTTC	CASSLGGGWGDPQFF	TRBV11-2	TRBJ2-1	many	NA
TGCAGTGCCCGTGGTTTAGCGGGAGTTGAGACCCAGTACTTC	CSARGLAGVETQYF	TRBV20-1	TRBJ2-5	many	TRBD2
TGTGCCAGCAGCTTAGCACCCGGATACCCAGATACGCAGTATTTT	CASSLAPGYPDTQYF	TRBV7-2	TRBJ2-3	many	NA
TGTGCCAGCAGCGGGGCCGGAGACATTATCTATGGCTACACCTTC	CASSGAGDIIYGYTF	TRBV5-6	TRBJ1-2	many	NA
TGCGCCAGCAGCGGGGGAGACAGCTCCTACAATGAGCAGTTCTTC	CASSGGDSSYNEQFF	TRBV5-1	TRBJ2-1	many	NA
TGTGCCAGTGACGAGCAGGCTAGCAATCAGCCCCAGCATTTT	CASDEQASNQPQHF	TRBV19	TRBJ1-5	NA	NA
TGCAGTGCTTTTTCTCAGGGGGAGAACTATGGCTACACCTTC	CSAFSQGENYGYTF	TRBV20-1	TRBJ1-2	NA	TRBD1